A single T cell receptor beta chain is shown here with its context. Its antigen is undetermined. Only CD45RO-negative cells positively selected for CCR7 counted as naive CD8 cells, so terminally differentiated effector memory CD45RA+ cells were excluded. The data were obtained in a study of shared clonotypes between healthy human individuals. Overall study findings and caveats: The study drew on few donors, limiting represented genetic and exposure-history diversity.

Clones were read by immunoSEQ multiplex PCR, and TCRdb kept only the in-frame ones, dropping some. The data contain roughly 810,000 clones, around 96% of them singletons. The germline V gene encodes CDR1 MDHEN and CDR2 SYDVKM. The V gene lost 5 bases and the J gene lost 2 bases, with 13 bases spanning the gap. This CDR3 is 15 amino acids long. The sample consisted of naive CD8+ T cells sorted from blood. The TCR was taken from a man between 25 and 39 years old in good health. The chain carries TRBV28 and TRBJ2-1; D possibly corresponds to TRBD1 (6 bases). In DNA, the CDR3 is TGTGCCAGCAGTCGTACAGGGTTAGCCTACAATGAGCAGTTCTTC. It codes for CASSRTGLAYNEQFF.